The source of this TCR beta chain is a study of cytomegalovirus exposure and HLA in healthy donors. Regarding this clone: The antigen is not known.

V lost 3 bases and J 0 bases, leaving 13 bases between the germline ends. Germline V CDR1 and CDR2: SGHRS, YFSETQ. This CDR3 region has 16 residues. Study conclusions and caveats: Later work found that TCR association rates differed between HLA loci; DRB1 had the most and HLA-C the fewest. Trimming of TCR beta V- and J-genes showed a link, identified in a later analysis, to a missense DCLRE1C variant. A previous analysis found most TCR beta V segments productive roughly 90% or roughly 30% of the time.

The PCR had 60 Vbeta and 13 Jbeta primers. Assay: immunoSEQ multiplex PCR; the TCRdb copy retains only in-frame clones and omits some. The table includes about 180,000 clones, about 80% detected once. The chain is built from TRBV5-1 and TRBJ2-1, with D possibly TRBD2 on 5 matching bases. Sequencing was performed on PBMCs. The clonotype comes from a man aged 40-49 years in good health and CMV-seronegative. CDR3 protein: CASSWTVQSSYNEQFF. As DNA, the CDR3 is TGCGCCAGCAGCTGGACTGTTCAGAGCTCCTACAATGAGCAGTTCTTC. The full variable domain, with the rest looked up from reference TRBV5-1 and TRBJ2-1, is KAGVTQTPRYLIKTRGQQVTLSCSPISGHRSVSWYQQTPGQGLQFLFEYFSETQRNKGNFPGRFSGRQFSNSRSEMNVSTLELGDSALYLCASSWTVQSSYNEQFFGPGTRLTVL.